These T cell receptor beta chains were read from a single sample in a study of neurological immune-mediated disorders. TCRdb fed the 5' RACE reads into MiXCR, producing one record per CDR3 protein. The repertoire includes about 62,000 distinct CDR3 sequences, about 4% of them detected once, and roughly 2% sits in the top ten. The sample was PBMCs. Receptor source: a woman aged 45-65 years with multiple sclerosis. Both conserved end residues are part of each CDR3. The order of the fields is CDR3 protein, CDR3 DNA, V gene, D gene, clone size, J gene. A D gene is named only where the DNA matches it firmly. The size field is filled for only some rows; it gives once, few, many or a size class.

cdr3_aa: CATSTSRPAANSPLHF
cdr3_nt: TGTGCCACCAGCACTTCACGACCGGCCGCGAATTCACCCCTCCACTTT
v_call: TRBV15
d_call: NA
clone_size: many
j_call: TRBJ1-6

cdr3_aa: CASSLVDTQYF
cdr3_nt: TGCGCCAGCAGCTTGGTAGATACGCAGTATTTT
v_call: TRBV5-1
d_call: NA
clone_size: many
j_call: TRBJ2-3

cdr3_aa: CSAGDRGSSPLNF
cdr3_nt: TGCAGCGCCGGGGACAGGGGAAGTTCACCCCTCAACTTT
v_call: TRBV29-1
d_call: TRBD1
clone_size: many
j_call: TRBJ1-6

cdr3_aa: CASSQDFTGSLAFF
cdr3_nt: TGCGCCAGCAGCCAAGATTTCACGGGCAGCCTTGCTTTCTTT
v_call: TRBV4-3
d_call: NA
clone_size: many
j_call: TRBJ1-1

cdr3_aa: CASSPRWGQYMDTQYF
cdr3_nt: TGTGCCAGCAGCCCGAGGTGGGGACAATATATGGATACGCAGTATTTT
v_call: TRBV9
d_call: NA
clone_size: many
j_call: TRBJ2-3

cdr3_aa: CASSSGQGSYGYTF
cdr3_nt: TGTGCCAGCTCCTCGGGACAGGGTAGCTATGGCTACACCTTC
v_call: TRBV6-5
d_call: TRBD1
clone_size: many
j_call: TRBJ1-2

cdr3_aa: CASSSPRASDIQYF
cdr3_nt: TGTGCCAGCAGCTCACCCCGGGCCTCTGACATTCAGTACTTC
v_call: TRBV7-8
d_call: NA
clone_size: many
j_call: TRBJ2-4

cdr3_aa: CASSVVGTSEAFF
cdr3_nt: TGTGCCAGCAGCGTAGTGGGGACGTCAGAAGCTTTCTTT
v_call: TRBV9
d_call: NA
clone_size: many
j_call: TRBJ1-1

cdr3_aa: CASSDGQETQYF
cdr3_nt: TGCGCCAGCAGCGACGGTCAAGAGACCCAGTACTTC
v_call: TRBV5-1
d_call: NA
clone_size: many
j_call: TRBJ2-5

cdr3_aa: CASSTSGRGETQYF
cdr3_nt: TGTGCCAGCAGTACAAGCGGGAGGGGAGAGACCCAGTACTTC
v_call: TRBV6-5
d_call: TRBD2
clone_size: many
j_call: TRBJ2-5

cdr3_aa: CASSRWDQLFF
cdr3_nt: TGTGCCAGCAGTAGATGGGACCAACTGTTTTTT
v_call: TRBV25-1
d_call: NA
clone_size: many
j_call: TRBJ1-4

cdr3_aa: CASYNRKGSPLNF
cdr3_nt: TGCGCCAGCTATAACAGAAAGGGTTCACCCCTCAACTTT
v_call: TRBV10-2
d_call: NA
clone_size: NA
j_call: TRBJ1-6

cdr3_aa: CASSLGQPNYGYTF
cdr3_nt: TGCGCCAGCAGCTTGGGGCAGCCTAACTATGGCTACACCTTC
v_call: TRBV5-1
d_call: NA
clone_size: many
j_call: TRBJ1-2

cdr3_aa: CSAGGLAGSYEQYF
cdr3_nt: TGCAGTGCAGGGGGGCTAGCGGGGTCCTACGAGCAGTACTTC
v_call: TRBV20-1
d_call: TRBD2
clone_size: many
j_call: TRBJ2-7

cdr3_aa: CASSSGGYQPQNF
cdr3_nt: TGTGCCAGCAGCTCGGGAGGGTATCAGCCCCAGAATTTT
v_call: TRBV7-2
d_call: NA
clone_size: few
j_call: TRBJ1-5

cdr3_aa: CASSLARDETQYF
cdr3_nt: TGTGCCAGCAGTTTGGCTAGGGATGAGACCCAGTACTTC
v_call: TRBV12-3/TRBV12-4
d_call: NA
clone_size: few
j_call: TRBJ2-5

cdr3_aa: CSARVGDYGYTF
cdr3_nt: TGCAGTGCCAGGGTAGGGGATTATGGCTACACCTTC
v_call: TRBV20-1
d_call: NA
clone_size: many
j_call: TRBJ1-2

cdr3_aa: CSAPPSGRPYEQYF
cdr3_nt: TGCAGTGCACCCCCTAGCGGGAGGCCCTACGAGCAGTACTTC
v_call: TRBV20-1
d_call: TRBD2
clone_size: many
j_call: TRBJ2-7

cdr3_aa: CASSVPSTTNEKLFF
cdr3_nt: TGTGCCAGCAGCGTACCAAGTACAACTAATGAAAAACTGTTTTTT
v_call: TRBV7-9
d_call: NA
clone_size: many
j_call: TRBJ1-4

cdr3_aa: CASSLASSGNNEQFF
cdr3_nt: TGTGCCAGCAGCTTGGCTAGCAGCGGGAACAATGAGCAGTTCTTC
v_call: TRBV5-5
d_call: TRBD2
clone_size: many
j_call: TRBJ2-1

cdr3_aa: CASSFSLISYEQYF
cdr3_nt: TGTGCCAGCAGCTTCAGTCTCATCTCCTACGAGCAGTACTTC
v_call: TRBV7-2
d_call: NA
clone_size: few
j_call: TRBJ2-7

cdr3_aa: CASSTSGMNTEAFF
cdr3_nt: TGTGCCAGTAGTACATCCGGCATGAACACTGAAGCTTTCTTT
v_call: TRBV19
d_call: NA
clone_size: NA
j_call: TRBJ1-1

cdr3_aa: CASSQESGRAHEQYF
cdr3_nt: TGCGCCAGCAGCCAAGAAAGCGGGAGGGCCCACGAGCAGTACTTC
v_call: TRBV4-3
d_call: TRBD2
clone_size: many
j_call: TRBJ2-7

cdr3_aa: CSASAGTGGWTGELFF
cdr3_nt: TGCAGTGCTAGTGCCGGGACAGGAGGCTGGACCGGGGAGCTGTTTTTT
v_call: TRBV20-1
d_call: TRBD1
clone_size: many
j_call: TRBJ2-2

cdr3_aa: CSAQTSGFTDTQYF
cdr3_nt: TGCAGTGCCCAGACTAGCGGCTTCACAGATACGCAGTATTTT
v_call: TRBV20-1
d_call: TRBD2
clone_size: many
j_call: TRBJ2-3

cdr3_aa: CASSLEARTDTQYF
cdr3_nt: TGTGCCAGCAGCTTAGAGGCCCGCACAGATACGCAGTATTTT
v_call: TRBV7-2
d_call: NA
clone_size: few
j_call: TRBJ2-3

cdr3_aa: CASSSSTGSTEAFF
cdr3_nt: TGCGCCAGCAGCTCTTCGACAGGGTCCACTGAAGCTTTCTTT
v_call: TRBV5-1
d_call: TRBD1
clone_size: NA
j_call: TRBJ1-1

cdr3_aa: CSAPGNYNEQFF
cdr3_nt: TGCAGTGCTCCCGGGAACTACAATGAGCAGTTCTTC
v_call: TRBV20-1
d_call: NA
clone_size: many
j_call: TRBJ2-1

cdr3_aa: CASSLGLREQFF
cdr3_nt: TGTGCCAGCAGCTTGGGGTTGCGTGAGCAGTTCTTC
v_call: TRBV7-2
d_call: NA
clone_size: many
j_call: TRBJ2-1

cdr3_aa: CSARPGQGIGTQYF
cdr3_nt: TGCAGTGCTAGGCCGGGACAGGGTATTGGCACGCAGTATTTT
v_call: TRBV20-1
d_call: TRBD1
clone_size: many
j_call: TRBJ2-3

cdr3_aa: CATSRERLAPDRFYEQYF
cdr3_nt: TGTGCCACCAGCAGAGAAAGACTAGCGCCTGATAGGTTCTACGAGCAGTACTTC
v_call: TRBV15
d_call: TRBD2
clone_size: many
j_call: TRBJ2-7

cdr3_aa: CSTQDRANYGYTF
cdr3_nt: TGCAGTACCCAGGACCGAGCTAACTATGGCTACACCTTC
v_call: TRBV20-1
d_call: NA
clone_size: many
j_call: TRBJ1-2

cdr3_aa: CASRGALAEYNEQFF
cdr3_nt: TGCGCCAGCAGGGGGGCACTAGCAGAATACAATGAGCAGTTCTTC
v_call: TRBV5-1
d_call: NA
clone_size: many
j_call: TRBJ2-1

cdr3_aa: CASSYGGRLEQYF
cdr3_nt: TGTGCCAGCAGTTACGGCGGGCGTCTCGAGCAGTACTTC
v_call: TRBV6-2/TRBV6-3
d_call: NA
clone_size: many
j_call: TRBJ2-7

cdr3_aa: CASSLRASGSYEQYF
cdr3_nt: TGTGCCAGCAGTTTAAGGGCTAGCGGGAGTTACGAGCAGTACTTC
v_call: TRBV12-3/TRBV12-4
d_call: TRBD2
clone_size: many
j_call: TRBJ2-7

cdr3_aa: CSAKPPGHNSYEQYF
cdr3_nt: TGCAGTGCTAAACCTCCTGGACACAACTCCTACGAGCAGTACTTC
v_call: TRBV20-1
d_call: NA
clone_size: NA
j_call: TRBJ2-7

cdr3_aa: CASSRARAGGPTGELFF
cdr3_nt: TGTGCCAGCAGCCGGGCAAGAGCGGGAGGCCCGACCGGGGAGCTGTTTTTT
v_call: TRBV4-2
d_call: TRBD2
clone_size: NA
j_call: TRBJ2-2

cdr3_aa: CASSATGAEQYF
cdr3_nt: TGTGCCAGCAGTGCCACAGGGGCGGAACAGTACTTC
v_call: TRBV12-3/TRBV12-4
d_call: TRBD1
clone_size: many
j_call: TRBJ2-7

cdr3_aa: CASSLALTVENTIYF
cdr3_nt: TGTGCCAGCAGCTTAGCGTTGACTGTGGAAAACACCATATATTTT
v_call: TRBV7-2
d_call: NA
clone_size: few
j_call: TRBJ1-3

cdr3_aa: CAGPGTQYF
cdr3_nt: TGTGCCGGGCCCGGGACCCAGTACTTC
v_call: TRBV5-6
d_call: NA
clone_size: many
j_call: TRBJ2-5

cdr3_aa: CASGLAGVYNEQFF
cdr3_nt: TGTGCCAGTGGGCTAGCGGGGGTCTACAATGAGCAGTTCTTC
v_call: TRBV7-9
d_call: TRBD2
clone_size: many
j_call: TRBJ2-1

cdr3_aa: CASSKDISSYNSPLHF
cdr3_nt: TGTGCCAGCTCAAAGGACATAAGCTCCTATAATTCACCCCTCCACTTT
v_call: TRBV18
d_call: NA
clone_size: few
j_call: TRBJ1-6

cdr3_aa: CASSLGGGRVPYEQYF
cdr3_nt: TGTGCCAGCAGCTTAGGAGGCGGGAGGGTGCCCTACGAGCAGTACTTC
v_call: TRBV7-9
d_call: TRBD2
clone_size: many
j_call: TRBJ2-7

cdr3_aa: CASMSFGGTSQETQYF
cdr3_nt: TGTGCCAGCATGTCCTTCGGCGGGACTAGCCAAGAGACCCAGTACTTC
v_call: TRBV2
d_call: TRBD2
clone_size: few
j_call: TRBJ2-5

cdr3_aa: CASSQSGAYGYTF
cdr3_nt: TGTGCCAGCAGCCAATCAGGGGCCTATGGCTACACCTTC
v_call: TRBV4-2
d_call: NA
clone_size: many
j_call: TRBJ1-2

cdr3_aa: CASSLTGLGQGTQYF
cdr3_nt: TGCGCCAGCAGCTTGACCGGGTTGGGGCAAGGCACGCAGTATTTT
v_call: TRBV5-1
d_call: NA
clone_size: many
j_call: TRBJ2-3

cdr3_aa: CASRGSQWGYTF
cdr3_nt: TGTGCCAGCCGGGGGTCTCAGTGGGGCTACACCTTC
v_call: TRBV25-1
d_call: NA
clone_size: many
j_call: TRBJ1-2

cdr3_aa: CASSPSSGTGNEQFF
cdr3_nt: TGCGCCAGCAGCCCGTCCTCAGGAACTGGGAATGAGCAGTTCTTC
v_call: TRBV5-1
d_call: NA
clone_size: many
j_call: TRBJ2-1

cdr3_aa: CASSRGQDSYEQYF
cdr3_nt: TGTGCCAGCAGCCGAGGACAGGACTCCTACGAGCAGTACTTC
v_call: TRBV7-8
d_call: TRBD1
clone_size: many
j_call: TRBJ2-7

cdr3_aa: CASSRRSGTPQETQYF
cdr3_nt: TGTGCCAGCAGCCGTCGCAGCGGGACCCCCCAAGAGACCCAGTACTTC
v_call: TRBV14
d_call: TRBD2
clone_size: many
j_call: TRBJ2-5

cdr3_aa: CASSVSVQTLYEQYF
cdr3_nt: TGCGCCAGCAGCGTCTCTGTTCAGACTTTATACGAGCAGTACTTC
v_call: TRBV5-1
d_call: NA
clone_size: many
j_call: TRBJ2-7

cdr3_aa: CSAAVSGTDTQYF
cdr3_nt: TGCAGTGCTGCCGTTAGCGGCACAGATACGCAGTATTTT
v_call: TRBV20-1
d_call: NA
clone_size: many
j_call: TRBJ2-3

cdr3_aa: CASSAGMNTEAFF
cdr3_nt: TGCGCCAGCAGCGCAGGGATGAACACTGAAGCTTTCTTT
v_call: TRBV5-1
d_call: NA
clone_size: many
j_call: TRBJ1-1

cdr3_aa: CASSRSAGVPGGQYF
cdr3_nt: TGTGCCAGCAGTCGGAGTGCGGGAGTGCCCGGGGGGCAGTATTTT
v_call: TRBV6-6
d_call: TRBD2
clone_size: many
j_call: TRBJ2-3

cdr3_aa: CSARNLRGQGGTEAFF
cdr3_nt: TGCAGTGCTAGAAATCTGAGGGGACAGGGCGGGACTGAAGCTTTCTTT
v_call: TRBV20-1
d_call: TRBD1
clone_size: many
j_call: TRBJ1-1